Each of the 29 T cell receptor beta chains below was sequenced from the same sample in a study of T cells expressing NK-cell markers. TCRdb reworked the 5' RACE reads into one entry per CDR3 protein, no DNA. Here the sample table reports 250,000 to 300,000 distinct CDR3 sequences. Source material: blood T cells: a sorted CD56 or NKG2C T cell subset, CD4+ or CD8+ T cells, or bulk PBMC T cells (not recorded which). The receptors shown here come from a woman between 18 and 70 years old in good health.

The V gene is TRBV20-1, the J gene TRBJ2-1; there is no DNA to check the TCRdb D call of TRBD1. CDR3 length: 13 amino acids. Germline-derived CDR1 and CDR2 are DFQATT and SNEGSKA (reference sequence). The CDR3 sequence: CSAGDSLHNEQFF.

The chain combines TRBV7-2 with TRBJ2-3; no DNA is available, so the TRBD2 call from TCRdb remains unchecked. Germline lookup yields CDR1 SGHTA and CDR2 FQGNSA. The CDR3 is 15 residues long. CDR3 loop: CASRTSGGVSDTQYF.

The chain carries TRBV30 and TRBJ2-7; TCRdb picks TRBD1, but there is no DNA to check that call. CDR1 GTSNPN and CDR2 SVGIG come from the germline V gene (reference sequence). CDR3 length: 14 amino acids. CDR3 protein: CAWSDDGGGYEQYF.

The genes are TRBV7-2 and TRBJ2-5; TCRdb's D call, TRBD1, is unchecked because there is no DNA. The germline V gene has CDR1 SGHTA and CDR2 FQGNSA. This CDR3 comprises 14 residues. This CDR3 is CASSPDRGGETQYF.

V usage is TRBV12-3 or TRBV12-4 and J usage is TRBJ1-1; TCRdb picks TRBD1, but there is no DNA to check that call. This CDR3 is built from 15 residues. CDR3 region: CASSWRTGMNTEAFF.

This chain links TRBV5-1 with TRBJ2-5; TCRdb names TRBD2, which stays unverified in the absence of DNA. The CDR3 is 15 residues long. Germline V gives CDR1 SGHRS, CDR2 YFSETQ. The CDR3 sequence: CASSLVGLREETQYF.

The chain links TRBV6-2 or TRBV6-3 to TRBJ2-3; the TRBD2 assignment by TCRdb is unverifiable without DNA. The CDR3 sequence is 16 residues long. CDR1 is MNHEY, CDR2 SVGEGT, per germline. The CDR3 is CASSYFAGGSTDTQYF.

This chain links TRBV11-2 with TRBJ1-1. The CDR3 is made up of 14 amino acids. Germline values: CDR1 SGHAT, CDR2 FQNNGV. The CDR3 sequence is CASSLGGRNTEAFF.

The V gene is TRBV12-3 or TRBV12-4, the J gene TRBJ1-4; TCRdb's D call of TRBD1 is untestable without DNA. CDR3 length equals 15 residues. CDR3 loop: CASRPAGATNEKLFF.

The V and J genes are TRBV7-2 and TRBJ2-1; with no DNA, the TCRdb D assignment of TRBD1 cannot be verified. Germline V gene lookup returns CDR1 SGHTA and CDR2 FQGNSA. This CDR3 is built from 14 residues. CDR3 sequence reads: CASSRRTEYNEQFF. Full variable domain (missing parts from reference TRBV7-2 and TRBJ2-1): GAGVSQSPSNKVTEKGKDVELRCDPISGHTALYWYRQSLGQGLEFLIYFQGNSAPDKSGLPSDRFSAERTGGSVSTLTIQRTQQEDSAVYLCASSRRTEYNEQFFGPGTRLTVL.

This rearrangement joins TRBV12-3 or TRBV12-4 to TRBJ2-3. CDR3 length equals 14 residues. The CDR3 reads CASGLAASTDTQYF.

V usage is TRBV10-3 and J usage is TRBJ2-1; TCRdb selects TRBD2, and the lack of DNA leaves this call unchecked. This CDR3 comprises 15 residues. Germline CDR1 reads ENHRY; CDR2 reads SYGVKD. The CDR3 spells CAISATSGPRNEQFF.

The chain recombines TRBV29-1 with TRBJ1-4; checking the TCRdb D call of TRBD1 is not possible without DNA. Germline V lookup: CDR1 SQVTM, CDR2 ANQGSEA. This CDR3 has 13 residues. The CDR3 protein is CSVGDSPNEKLFF.

CDR3 protein: CASSVGQGPITDTQYF. The chain couples TRBV2 to TRBJ2-3; the TRBD1 assignment by TCRdb is unverifiable without DNA. This CDR3 has 16 residues. Germline V gives CDR1 SNHLY, CDR2 FYNNEI.

V usage is TRBV5-1 and J usage is TRBJ2-1. This CDR3 spans 13 amino acids. CDR1 is SGHRS and CDR2 is YFSETQ in the germline V gene. CDR3 in amino acids: CASTDRKAHEQFF.

The chain employs TRBV20-1 and TRBJ2-5; TCRdb proposes TRBD1, but this gene call is untestable without DNA. The germline gives CDR1 DFQATT, CDR2 SNEGSKA (reference sequence). CDR3 length: 15 residues. The CDR3 region is CSARDGGLGLETQYF.

This chain links TRBV7-9 with TRBJ1-4; TCRdb's D call, TRBD1, is unchecked because there is no DNA. CDR1 is SEHNR and CDR2 is FQNEAQ in the germline V gene (reference sequence). The CDR3 is 15 amino acids. CDR3 sequence reads: CASSPPGQNNEKLFF.

The genes are TRBV9 and TRBJ1-4; lacking DNA, the TRBD1 call made by TCRdb goes unchecked. The germline CDR1 and CDR2 sequences are SGDLS and YYNGEE. CDR3 length equals 19 residues. This chain's CDR3 is CASSEKGTGTPIMTEKLFF.

The gene calls are TRBV12-3 or TRBV12-4 and TRBJ2-2; TCRdb outputs TRBD1, but without DNA this stays unchecked. The CDR3 has 14 amino acids. The CDR3 protein is CASNLGGPPGELFF.

The chain joins TRBV20-1 to TRBJ1-5; TCRdb names TRBD1, which stays unverified in the absence of DNA. Germline V CDR1 and CDR2: DFQATT, SNEGSKA (reference sequence). The CDR3 contains 14 residues. The CDR3 here is CSASGDRGYQPQHF.

V gene TRBV20-1 combines with J gene TRBJ2-5; the TCRdb D gene call, TRBD1, has no DNA to confirm it. Germline V CDR1 and CDR2: DFQATT, SNEGSKA (reference sequence). CDR3 length: 15 residues. CDR3 sequence: CSAGGTGGLRETQYF.

The rearrangement links TRBV7-6 to TRBJ2-5; the TCRdb call, TRBD2, lacks DNA for checking. CDR3 size: 17 residues. Germline V lookup: CDR1 SGHVS, CDR2 FNYEAQ. CDR3 amino acids: CASSLGFSSGSGETQYF.

The chain links TRBV20-1 to TRBJ2-3. The germline V gene encodes CDR1 DFQATT and CDR2 SNEGSKA (reference sequence). The length of the CDR3 is 12 residues. Here the CDR3 reads CSARSDTDTQYF.

The CDR3 sequence: CVSSPAFRGISGNTIYF. The V call is TRBV5-1, the J call TRBJ1-3. CDR1 SGHRS and CDR2 YFSETQ come from the germline V gene. This CDR3 is 17 amino acids long.

V and J are TRBV6-2 or TRBV6-3 and TRBJ2-5; lacking DNA, the TRBD1 call made by TCRdb goes unchecked. CDR1 is MNHEY and CDR2 is SVGEGT in the germline V gene. This CDR3 is 16 amino acids long. This CDR3 reads CASSYVSGAIQETQYF.

The genes are TRBV19 and TRBJ1-2. Germline values: CDR1 LNHDA, CDR2 SQIVND (reference sequence). The CDR3 consists of 14 residues. The CDR3 sequence is CASSIGGEQYGYTF.

This chain links TRBV18 with TRBJ1-5. The germline CDR1 and CDR2 sequences are KGHSH and LQKENI. CDR3 length equals 14 residues. The CDR3 protein is CASSPRQHEQPQHF.

This chain joins TRBV9 and TRBJ2-5; checking the TCRdb D call of TRBD2 is not possible without DNA. The CDR3 spans 16 residues. Germline CDR1 and CDR2: SGDLS and YYNGEE. This CDR3 reads CASSVRPERGRETQYF.

The chain couples TRBV2 to TRBJ2-2. The CDR3 length is 16 residues. Germline V gene sequence: CDR1 SNHLY, CDR2 FYNNEI. CDR3 residues: CASSDLATLSTGELFF.